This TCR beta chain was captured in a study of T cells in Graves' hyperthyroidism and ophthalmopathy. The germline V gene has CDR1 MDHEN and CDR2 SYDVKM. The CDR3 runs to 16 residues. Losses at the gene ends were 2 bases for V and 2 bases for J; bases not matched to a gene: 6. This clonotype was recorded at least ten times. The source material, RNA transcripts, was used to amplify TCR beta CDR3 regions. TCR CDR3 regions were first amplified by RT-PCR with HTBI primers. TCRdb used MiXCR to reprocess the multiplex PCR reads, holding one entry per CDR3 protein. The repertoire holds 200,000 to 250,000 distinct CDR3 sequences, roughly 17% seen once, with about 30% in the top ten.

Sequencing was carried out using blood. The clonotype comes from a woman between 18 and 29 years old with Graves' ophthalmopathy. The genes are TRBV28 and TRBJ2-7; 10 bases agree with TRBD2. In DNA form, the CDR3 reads TGTGCCAGCAGTTTACGGCGGCTAGCGGGAGCCTACGAGCAGTACTTC. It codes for CASSLRRLAGAYEQYF.